Following are 14 T cell receptor beta chains from one sample sequenced in a study of blood T cells in healthy people across ages. Alongside a J-beta primer mix, a sample-barcoded 5' primer served in a second PCR lasting roughly 7 to 12 cycles. MiXCR was run by TCRdb on the 5' RACE reads, yielding one entry per CDR3 protein. Of over 950,000 distinct CDR3 sequences listed, around two fifths are singletons. The sequenced sample consisted of blood. The receptors were gathered from a man aged 18 to 30 in good health.

This clonotype was seen at least ten times. This chain uses TRBV9 with TRBJ2-3; D possibly corresponds to TRBD2 (6 bases). Trimming cost V 5 bases and J 0 bases, with 13 bases left between them. Germline CDR1 reads SGDLS; CDR2 reads YYNGEE. This CDR3 region has 15 residues. The CDR3 protein is CASSRLVASTDTQYF. The CDR3, as DNA: TGTGCCAGCAGTAGACTAGTCGCAAGCACAGATACGCAGTATTTT.

The table lists this clonotype with a few counts. V is TRBV7-8 and J is TRBJ2-4; D possibly corresponds to TRBD2 (6 bases). This CDR3 has 15 amino acids. The germline CDR1 and CDR2 sequences are SGHVS and FQNEAQ. V lost 2 bases to trimming and J lost 8 bases, with 16 bases between them. The CDR3 nucleotides are TGTGCCAGCAGCTTAATTGGGGTGGAGGGAGACATTCAGTACTTC. Translation: CASSLIGVEGDIQYF. Based on the CDR3 plus reference TRBV7-8 and TRBJ2-4, the full variable domain is GAGVSQSPRYKVAKRGQDVALRCDPISGHVSLFWYQQALGQGPEFLTYFQNEAQLDKSGLPSDRFFAERPEGSVSTLKIQRTQQEDSAVYLCASSLIGVEGDIQYFGAGTRLSVL.

The sample holds many counts of this clonotype. This sequence joins TRBV4-1 and TRBJ2-1; 8 bases match TRBD1. This CDR3 is built from 13 residues. J gave up 6 bases and V 2 bases, and 0 bases lay outside the gene matches. Germline values: CDR1 MGHRA, CDR2 YSYEKL. In DNA form, the CDR3 reads TGCGCCAGCAGCCAAACAGGGGGCAATGAGCAGTTCTTC. Translated: CASSQTGGNEQFF.

The V gene is TRBV20-1, the J gene TRBJ1-2, with 9 positions matching TRBD1. With 1 base clipped from V and 4 bases from J, the junction kept 7 bases outside the gene matches. This CDR3 has 15 residues. Germline CDR1 is DFQATT and CDR2 is SNEGSKA (reference sequence). Here the CDR3 reads CSARASGQGGYGYTF. The CDR3 DNA follows: TGCAGTGCTAGAGCCTCGGGACAGGGAGGCTATGGCTACACCTTC.

Turning to this clonotype: The junction departs from germline at one end; a sequencing error may be responsible. This chain joins TRBV24-1 and TRBJ2-3, with 7 bases fitting TRBD1. CDR1 is KGHDR, CDR2 SFDVKD, per germline. CDR3 length: 12 amino acids. The CDR3 loop is CATGDSDRAQYF. In DNA, the CDR3 is TGTGCCACCGGTGATTCCGACAGGGCGCAGTATTTT.

This clonotype was counted ten times or more. The chain links TRBV12-3 or TRBV12-4 to TRBJ2-3; D tentatively fits TRBD1 or TRBD2 (5 bases each). CDR3 length equals 15 residues. Trimming took off 5 bases at V and 2 bases at J, with 14 bases between the two ends. CDR3 protein: CASSPSGRNTDTQYF. DNA of the CDR3: TGTGCCAGCAGTCCCTCGGGACGTAACACAGATACGCAGTATTTT.

The chain combines TRBV28 with TRBJ1-1, with D unclear. The germline gives CDR1 MDHEN, CDR2 SYDVKM. V gave up 3 bases and J gave up 11 bases, with 13 bases separating them. This CDR3 is built from 12 residues. CDR3 loop: CASSFGPEGAFF. The CDR3 nucleotides read TGTGCCAGCAGTTTTGGTCCGGAGGGCGCTTTCTTT.

The table lists this clonotype with many counts. The chain recombines TRBV4-2 with TRBJ2-7, with TRBD1 identical over 8 bases. V was clipped by 6 bases and J by 3 bases; unmatched bases: 10. Germline V gene sequence: CDR1 LGHNA, CDR2 YNFKEQ. CDR3 length: 15 residues. In DNA form, the CDR3 reads TGTGCCAGCAGTCTCGACAGGGGCGTTATCTACGAGCAGTACTTC. Encoded protein: CASSLDRGVIYEQYF.

This clonotype was seen repeatedly, ten times or more. This chain connects TRBV12-5 to TRBJ2-7; unclear D gene. The CDR3 spans 14 residues. The germline V gene has CDR1 LGHNT and CDR2 FRNRAP. V lost 2 bases and J 7 bases, leaving 15 bases between the germline ends. The CDR3 loop reads CASGLIGQGREQYF. The CDR3 region has the DNA TGTGCTAGTGGTTTGATCGGCCAAGGACGGGAGCAGTACTTC. The full variable domain, in which reference TRBV12-5 and TRBJ2-7 provide the parts outside the CDR3, is DARVTQTPRHKVTEMGQEVTMRCQPILGHNTVFWYRQTMMQGLELLAYFRNRAPLDDSGMPKDRFSAEMPDATLATLKIQPSEPRDSAVYFCASGLIGQGREQYFGPGTRLTVT.

This clonotype has just a few counts. This sequence joins TRBV5-1 and TRBJ1-1, with 9 nucleotides matching TRBD1. The length of the CDR3 is 15 residues. Germline V gene lookup returns CDR1 SGHRS and CDR2 YFSETQ. V shed 6 bases and J 2 bases; nucleotides not matched to a gene: 8. For the CDR3, the DNA is TGCGCCAGCAAACCGTGGACAGGGGCTAACACTGAAGCTTTCTTT. Amino acid sequence: CASKPWTGANTEAFF.

The chain has TRBV29-1 and TRBJ1-2; D gene ambiguous. The CDR3 contains 15 residues. CDR1 is SQVTM and CDR2 is ANQGSEA in the germline V gene. The germline V and J ends were trimmed by 5 bases and 0 bases, with 16 bases remaining between them. The chain's CDR3 is CSVRPWGEANYGYTF. CDR3 sequence (DNA): TGCAGCGTTCGCCCGTGGGGAGAAGCTAACTATGGCTACACCTTC.

This clonotype was seen at least ten times. The chain couples TRBV12-3 or TRBV12-4 to TRBJ1-5; unclear D gene. V lost 6 bases, J lost 1 base, and 10 bases lay in between. The CDR3 is 14 amino acids. The CDR3 region is CASRDGPSNQPQHF. The CDR3 DNA reads TGTGCCAGCAGGGATGGGCCAAGCAATCAGCCCCAGCATTTT.

This clonotype turned up a few times. V and J are TRBV19 and TRBJ2-4; D is possibly TRBD1 (6 bases). CDR3 size: 16 residues. Trimming removed 5 bases from V and 0 bases from J, with 14 bases in between. Germline V CDR1 and CDR2: LNHDA, SQIVND (reference sequence). CDR3 residues: CASSSGTSLAKNIQYF. CDR3 nucleotides: TGTGCCAGTAGTTCGGGGACATCACTAGCCAAAAACATTCAGTACTTC.

This clonotype was detected a few times. The chain carries TRBV12-3 or TRBV12-4 and TRBJ1-2, with D possibly TRBD1 on 5 matching bases. The CDR3 is made up of 17 amino acids. Between the trimmed V and J ends, which lost 6 bases and 4 bases, there was a span of 24 bases. CDR3 loop: CASSSTQTAQDSYGYTF. The DNA for the CDR3 is TGTGCCAGCAGCTCAACCCAGACAGCCCAGGATTCCTATGGCTACACCTTC.